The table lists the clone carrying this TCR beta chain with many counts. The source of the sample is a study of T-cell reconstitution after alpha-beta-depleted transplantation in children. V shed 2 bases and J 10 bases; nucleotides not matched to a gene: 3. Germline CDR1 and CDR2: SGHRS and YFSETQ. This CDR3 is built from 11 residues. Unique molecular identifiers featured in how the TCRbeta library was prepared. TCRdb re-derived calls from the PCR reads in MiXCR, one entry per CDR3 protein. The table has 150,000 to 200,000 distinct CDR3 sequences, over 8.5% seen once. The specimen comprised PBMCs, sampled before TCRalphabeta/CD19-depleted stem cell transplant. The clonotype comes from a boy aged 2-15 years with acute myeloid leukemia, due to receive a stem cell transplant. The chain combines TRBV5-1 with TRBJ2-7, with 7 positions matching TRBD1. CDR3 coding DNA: TGCGCCAGCAGCTTAACAGGGGTTCAGTACGTC. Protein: CASSLTGVQYV.